This TCR beta chain was identified in a study of T cell responses to AZD1222 COVID-19 vaccine. Background on the study: Recipients boosted at about 4 weeks or about 12 weeks are pooled.

Profiled with immunoSEQ multiplex PCR; TCRdb holds only in-frame clones, not every one. The data hold some 140,000 clones, with 90% to 95% observed a single time. General observations from the study: Researchers report vaccine-associated CD4 TCRs spanning spike, with dominance at 160-218 and 743-854.

This clone appeared a few times. Antigen unknown. The trim removed 4 bases at V and 6 bases at J, leaving 3 bases unmatched. The CDR3 has 13 amino acids. Germline CDR1 is LNHDA and CDR2 is SQIVND (reference sequence). The chain uses TRBV19 and TRBJ2-7; 10 bases align to TRBD2. The sequencing here drew on peripheral blood, taken on day 0 of AZD1222 vaccination. The sequence was obtained from an adult in good health. Here the CDR3 reads CASSNSGRSEQYF. In DNA, the CDR3 is TGTGCCAGTAGTAATAGCGGGAGGTCCGAGCAGTACTTC.